This T cell receptor (beta chain) stems from a study of identical twins. Points from the study as a whole: Where beta out-of-frame sequences were concerned, excess twin sharing was weaker.

Unique molecular identifiers were present on cDNA, and template switching added a universal primer site. TCRdb re-called the 5' RACE reads through MiXCR, storing one row per CDR3 protein. Of approximately 530,000 distinct CDR3 sequences in the sample, around 22% were seen once. Note on this clonotype: As yet, its antigen is unknown.

Everyone who gave samples was a healthy Caucasian. The data also belong to a second study, concerning yellow fever vaccine responses in identical twins.

The sample taken for sequencing was CD4+ T cells sorted from blood. This sequence originates from a woman aged 18-30 years in good health.

Here the CDR3 DNA reads TGCGCCAGCAGCTCAGACAGCGGGTGGAACTACGAGCAGTACTTC. Residues: CASSSDSGWNYEQYF. V is TRBV5-1 and J is TRBJ2-7; tentatively, D is TRBD2 (6 bases). The V end lost 3 bases, the J end lost 3 bases, and 16 bases lay between the germline ends. Germline lookup yields CDR1 SGHRS and CDR2 YFSETQ. The CDR3 has 15 residues. Supplemented by reference TRBV5-1 and TRBJ2-7, the full variable domain reads KAGVTQTPRYLIKTRGQQVTLSCSPISGHRSVSWYQQTPGQGLQFLFEYFSETQRNKGNFPGRFSGRQFSNSRSEMNVSTLELGDSALYLCASSSDSGWNYEQYFGPGTRLTVT.